The entry that follows covers one T cell receptor (beta chain) sequence. These data originate in a study of blood T cell repertoires in COVID-19. In the original processing: Amplification with reference gene primers provided the estimates of nucleated cell counts. Method: immunoSEQ multiplex PCR; TCRdb's copy keeps in-frame clones and lacks some. Clone size and V and J calls were adopted from that table, with D and trimming inferred from the DNA. The table lists about 520,000 clones, over 75% of them singletons. This CDR3 is 13 amino acids long. V was pared by 0 bases and J by 4 bases, with 9 bases between. Germline loops: CDR1 GTSNPN, CDR2 SVGIG (reference sequence).

The chain links TRBV30 to TRBJ1-1; D call uncertain. The receptor was isolated from a human donor in a cohort sampled during active COVID-19. Sequencing was done on a sample of peripheral blood. The CDR3 DNA reads TGTGCCTGGAGTGTAGGAGGGAGCACTGAAGCTTTCTTT. Its translation: CAWSVGGSTEAFF.